The sample holds many counts of the clone carrying this T cell receptor beta chain. This specimen belongs to a study of regulatory T cells in long-lasting Graves disease. Time point here: newly diagnosed GD, antithyroid drugs for less than 3 months. From PBMCs, RNA was extracted and then used to make the TCR library. The CDR3 has 17 residues. The germline CDR1 and CDR2 sequences are DFQATT and SNEGSKA (reference sequence). V was pared by 0 bases and J by 2 bases, with 12 bases of the junction left unmatched. Construction of TCR beta libraries relied on iRepertoire HTBI primers and on Arm-PCR targeting CDR3 regions. TCRdb used MiXCR to reprocess the multiplex PCR reads, holding one entry per CDR3 protein. The sample lists around 500,000 distinct CDR3 sequences, approximately 13% occurring once. This same sample was also taken into another study, of T cells in Graves' hyperthyroidism and ophthalmopathy.

This sample comprised peripheral blood mononuclear cells (PBMCs), obtained at new diagnosis, from a patient treated with antithyroid drugs. The rearrangement links TRBV20-1 to TRBJ2-7; 8 nucleotides match TRBD2. The origin of this receptor is a man in his thirties or forties with Graves disease. The CDR3: CSARDPSAGGWTYEQYF. CDR3 coding DNA: TGCAGTGCTAGAGATCCCTCGGCGGGAGGCTGGACCTACGAGCAGTACTTC.